This entry lists 7 T cell receptor beta chains sequenced from one sample in a study of blood T cell repertoires in COVID-19 (dated by TCRdb to about 2020). Library creation used the immunoSEQ multiplex PCR assay. TCRdb obtained this table from immuneACCESS and retained in-frame rearrangements with V and J assigned. These tables miss some clones; where compared with another copy, unresolved V genes account for less than half of the shortfall, and the remainder is unexplained. The sample data list 100,000 to 150,000 clones, and 81% of these were observed just once. Of the sample, 17% is held by the ten largest clones. The sequencing sample was made of peripheral blood. Receptors were obtained from a young man with COVID-19, enrolled during active disease.

V is TRBV5-4 and J is TRBJ2-1, with 10 bases that match TRBD2. V was clipped by 4 bases and J by 11 bases; unmatched bases: 9. CDR3 size: 14 residues. The germline V gene encodes CDR1 SGHNT and CDR2 YYREEE (reference sequence). The CDR3 coding sequence is TGTGCCAGCAGCCCCTGGACTAGCGGATCAAAGCAGTTCTTC. It translates to CASSPWTSGSKQFF.

In this sample, this clone turned up a few times. The V and J genes are TRBV7-2 and TRBJ2-5; 14 nucleotides agree with TRBD2. This CDR3 has 16 residues. From germline, CDR1 is SGHTA and CDR2 FQGNSA. V was clipped by 5 bases and J by 5 bases; unmatched bases: 7. CDR3 in DNA: TGTGCCAGCAGCACCCGACTAGCGGGGGGGCGGGAGACCCAGTACTTC. It encodes CASSTRLAGGRETQYF. Filled out from reference TRBV7-2 and TRBJ2-5, the complete variable domain reads GAGVSQSPSNKVTEKGKDVELRCDPISGHTALYWYRQSLGQGLEFLIYFQGNSAPDKSGLPSDRFSAERTGGSVSTLTIQRTQQEDSAVYLCASSTRLAGGRETQYFGPGTRLLVL.

This chain links TRBV6-5 with TRBJ1-1; D remains unclear. The CDR3 runs 14 residues. Germline V gene lookup returns CDR1 MNHEY and CDR2 SVGAGI. The V and J ends lost 7 bases and 1 base respectively, with 13 bases between them. CDR3 sequence reads: CASTRLSSNTEAFF. In DNA form, the CDR3 reads TGTGCCAGCACTCGACTAAGCTCGAACACTGAAGCTTTCTTT.

For the CDR3, the DNA is TGCGCCAGCAGAGGACAGGGGAACACCGGGGAGCTGTTTTTT. Residues: CASRGQGNTGELFF. V and J are TRBV5-1 and TRBJ2-2; 8 nucleotides agree with TRBD1. CDR1 and CDR2 from the germline V gene are SGHRS and YFSETQ. There are 14 residues in the CDR3. The junction had 1 base not matched to a gene; V was cut back by 5 bases and J by 1 base.

The CDR3 region is CASSLGTAIEKLFF. The CDR3, as DNA: TGTGCCAGCAGCTTAGGGACAGCCATTGAAAAACTGTTTTTT. The V gene is TRBV11-2, the J gene TRBJ1-4, with D perhaps TRBD1 (6 bases). The CDR3 runs to 14 residues. Trimming took off 1 base at V and 7 bases at J, with 10 bases between the two ends. The V gene's germline CDR1 is SGHAT and CDR2 FQNNGV.

This clone appeared once. The chain is built from TRBV12-5 and TRBJ2-5; D is perhaps TRBD1 (6 bases). V lost 0 bases, J lost 1 base, and 9 bases lay in between. Germline CDR1 reads LGHNT; CDR2 reads FRNRAP. The CDR3 length is 15 residues. CDR3 in DNA: TGTGCTAGTGGTTTGGTATCAGGGGTCCAAGAGACCCAGTACTTC. Residues: CASGLVSGVQETQYF.

In its sample, this clone was seen once. The chain links TRBV28 to TRBJ1-2; D may be TRBD1 (6 bases). The CDR3 sequence is 12 residues long. Per germline, CDR1 MDHEN and CDR2 SYDVKM. V dropped 8 bases and J dropped 4 bases, with 11 bases sitting between them. The CDR3 DNA sequence: TGTGCCAGCGCAGGGGAAGCCTATGGCTACACCTTC. As protein: CASAGEAYGYTF.